This T cell receptor beta chain was documented in a study of vaccination and CD4 T cells after COVID-19. Overall study context: Six men and four women formed the convalescents, two being Hispanic. A median of approximately 72 days (range 14 to 241) separated dose two from the taking of post-vaccine samples.

Sequencing of DNA taken from cultured CD4+ T cells relied on the Oncomine TCR Beta short-read assay. TCRdb reprocessed the PCR reads with MiXCR, giving one entry per CDR3 protein. This table holds about 9,000 distinct CDR3 sequences, 50% to 60% found once. The treatment here: roughly 10-day PBMC culture with coronavirus spike peptide pools or control peptides (ViraFEST assay). CDR3 size: 14 residues. Trimming left V 5 bases short and J 7 bases short, with 17 bases between. Germline lookup yields CDR1 SEHNR and CDR2 FQNEAQ (reference sequence). The count of this clonotype is one. Its cognate antigen is unknown.

The chain is built from TRBV7-9 and TRBJ2-5; weak D call: TRBD1 (6 bases). The sequenced sample consisted of CD4+ T cells from blood, cultured in vitro. The clonotype was recovered from a human donor who had recovered from COVID-19. DNA of the CDR3: TGTGCCAGCAGCCCGGGACACCGATTGGGGACCCAGTACTTC. Protein product: CASSPGHRLGTQYF.